The next 10 T cell receptor beta chains were all read from a single sample in a study of shared clonotypes between healthy human individuals. The protocol was immunoSEQ multiplex PCR, while the TCRdb copy is restricted to in-frame clones and leaves out a portion. The repertoire holds 2 million to 2.5 million clones, with over 85% as singletons. Sequencing input: naive CD4+ T cells from PBMCs. This sample's subset: CD45RA+ positively selected. The receptors here all came from a man aged 18 to 30 in good health. Some clones in this sample may be carry-over from other donors' samples.

The chain employs TRBV4-1 and TRBJ1-4; no clear D. Trimming cost V 1 base and J 8 bases, with 11 bases left between them. Germline CDR1 MGHRA, CDR2 YSYEKL. This CDR3 has 14 residues. The CDR3 sequence: CASSQVVRIEKLFF. The CDR3 DNA is TGCGCCAGCAGCCAAGTGGTCAGAATAGAAAAACTGTTTTTT.

The genes are TRBV4-2 and TRBJ2-1; tentatively, D is TRBD2 (5 bases). Germline V lookup: CDR1 LGHNA, CDR2 YNFKEQ. The CDR3 runs 16 residues. Trimming left V 2 bases short and J 4 bases short, with 15 bases between. The CDR3 loop reads CASSQMVRTGYNEQFF. The CDR3 DNA sequence: TGTGCCAGCAGCCAAATGGTAAGGACTGGGTACAATGAGCAGTTCTTC.

V gene TRBV5-5 combines with J gene TRBJ1-2; no definite D call. CDR1 and CDR2 from the germline V gene are SGHKS and YYEKEE (reference sequence). Trimming shortened V by 4 bases and J by 2 bases, and 6 bases separated the two germline ends. The CDR3 is made up of 12 amino acids. CDR3 protein: CASSANNYGYTF. The CDR3 bases are TGTGCCAGCAGCGCCAACAACTATGGCTACACCTTC.

The chain employs TRBV6-1 and TRBJ2-7; maybe TRBD1 (5 bases). The CDR3 extends over 15 amino acids. Trimming took 6 bases from V and 2 from J, leaving 17 bases between them. Germline values: CDR1 MNHNS, CDR2 SASEGT. CDR3 DNA: TGTGCCAGCAGACCAGGGCAGCGCACTACCTACGAGCAGTACTTC. The encoded protein is CASRPGQRTTYEQYF.

CDR3 in DNA: TGTGCCAGCAGGGAGCCTAGCGGGAGAGAGACCGGGGAGCTGTTTTTT. Its translation: CASREPSGRETGELFF. This chain connects TRBV2 to TRBJ2-2; TRBD2 agrees at 10 bases. V dropped 6 bases and J dropped 5; count of bases not matched to a gene: 9. Germline CDR1 reads SNHLY; CDR2 reads FYNNEI. The CDR3 totals 16 residues.

This chain connects TRBV7-2 to TRBJ2-1; D is unresolved. The CDR3 is 16 residues long. The V gene lost 5 bases and the J gene lost 0 bases, with 14 bases spanning the gap. Germline V CDR1 and CDR2: SGHTA, FQGNSA. The CDR3 region has the DNA TGTGCCAGCAGCCAGAAGAGCGCGAGCTCCTACAATGAGCAGTTCTTC. It translates to CASSQKSASSYNEQFF.

The rearrangement links TRBV14 to TRBJ2-7; no clear D. Trimming removed 0 bases at V and 5 bases at J, with 11 bases between. The CDR3 is made up of 14 amino acids. Germline-derived CDR1 and CDR2 are SGHDN and FVKESK. The CDR3 protein is CASSQDLRADEQYF. The CDR3 nucleotides are TGTGCCAGCAGCCAAGATCTTCGAGCCGACGAGCAGTACTTC. Full variable domain (rest looked up from reference TRBV14 and TRBJ2-7): EAGVTQFPSHSVIEKGQTVTLRCDPISGHDNLYWYRRVMGKEIKFLLHFVKESKQDESGMPNNRFLAERTGGTYSTLKVQPAELEDSGVYFCASSQDLRADEQYFGPGTRLTVT.

The chain has TRBV27 and TRBJ1-2; 8 nucleotides align to TRBD1. The V and J ends lost 7 bases and 7 bases, in that order; junction bases with no gene match: 8. This CDR3 has 13 residues. CDR1 and CDR2 (germline): MNHEY, SMNVEV (reference sequence). The CDR3 reads CASNTDRVGGYTF. Here the CDR3 DNA reads TGTGCCAGCAACACGGACAGGGTAGGTGGCTACACCTTC.

The rearrangement joins TRBV5-1 to TRBJ2-7, with D possibly matching TRBD2 (6 bases). The V end lost 4 bases, the J end lost 4 bases, and 9 bases lay between the germline ends. Germline-derived CDR1 and CDR2 are SGHRS and YFSETQ. This CDR3 region has 12 residues. The DNA for the CDR3 is TGCGCCAGCAGCCCGGGAGATTACGAGCAGTACTTC. It is translated as CASSPGDYEQYF.

The chain recombines TRBV11-2 with TRBJ2-3; possible D gene TRBD2, 6 bases. Germline V gene data show CDR1 as SGHAT and CDR2 as FQNNGV. The V and J ends lost 1 base and 2 bases respectively, with 13 bases between them. The CDR3 runs 16 residues. The chain's CDR3 is CASSLAAGLITDTQYF. The DNA of the CDR3 is TGTGCCAGCAGCTTAGCGGCGGGGCTGATCACAGATACGCAGTATTTT.